The 3 T cell receptor beta chains in this list originate from one sample, sequenced in a study of blood T cell repertoires in COVID-19. Measured with immunoSEQ multiplex PCR; TCRdb has only the in-frame clones, and not every one. The sample consists of approximately 460,000 clones, 89% of them appearing once. The sample was peripheral blood. These receptors came from a man younger than 35 with COVID-19, enrolled during active disease.

This clone was seen just once. The rearrangement joins TRBV5-6 to TRBJ2-2, with unresolved D. This CDR3 is 13 amino acids long. CDR1 and CDR2 from the germline V gene are SGHDT and YYEEEE. Trimming cost V 5 bases and J 1 base, with 6 bases left between them. The CDR3 region is CASSLRNTGELFF. The CDR3 DNA follows: TGTGCCAGCAGTTTGCGGAACACCGGGGAGCTGTTTTTT.

The V and J genes are TRBV9 and TRBJ1-2, with D perhaps TRBD1 (6 bases). The V end was cut by 0 bases, the J end by 4 bases, with 10 bases between. From germline, CDR1 is SGDLS and CDR2 YYNGEE. The CDR3 is made up of 14 amino acids. For the CDR3, the DNA is TGTGCCAGCAGCGTAGAACAGGGAATCTATGGCTACACCTTC. This sequence encodes CASSVEQGIYGYTF.

The V call is TRBV19, the J call TRBJ1-2, with TRBD1 as a possible D gene (6 bases). Trimming removed 2 bases from V and 7 bases from J, with 8 bases in between. The CDR3 covers 12 residues. The germline CDR1 and CDR2 sequences are LNHDA and SQIVND (reference sequence). The CDR3 region has the DNA TGTGCCAGTAGTATACAGGGGAGTGGCTACACCTTC. Amino acids: CASSIQGSGYTF.